Below are 7 T cell receptor beta chains sequenced from a single sample in a study of Ad26.COV2.S vaccination and SARS-CoV-2 variants (dated by TCRdb to the early 2020s). Taken with the paper, the label for treatment or condition translates to: 15 to 20 received Ad26.COV2.S at low or high dose, single or two shots; roughly 5 received placebo; per-sample allocation not given. Repertoires of vaccine and placebo recipients were sequenced from samples taken on day 63 after the first injection. Library preparation used the immunoSEQ multiplex PCR assay. TCRdb retrieved this table from immuneACCESS and kept in-frame rearrangements only. Not all clones are present; in checked studies, unresolved V genes account for under half, and no reason is known for the remainder. Recorded for this sample are hundreds of thousands of clones; 89% of them occurred a single time. The ten most abundant clones make up around 1.4% of the sample.

Sequencing used peripheral blood, obtained in a trial of Ad26.COV2.S vaccine versus placebo. These receptors all stem from a person aged 18 to 65 who received the Ad26.COV2.S COVID-19 vaccine or a placebo.

The chain combines TRBV6-4 with TRBJ2-1, with 10 bases matching TRBD2. The CDR3 length is 14 residues. Per germline, CDR1 MRHNA and CDR2 SNTAGT. The V and J ends lost 4 bases and 8 bases, in that order; junction bases with no gene match: 5. The CDR3 nucleotides read TGTGCCAGCAGTGTAGCTAGCGGGAGACATGAGCAGTTCTTC. Its protein is CASSVASGRHEQFF.

About this clone itself: The sample contains more than one DNA sequence encoding this CDR3. The J gene is TRBJ1-1, the V gene TRBV29-1, with 9 bases lining up with TRBD1. The CDR3 totals 12 residues. CDR1 SQVTM and CDR2 ANQGSEA come from the germline V gene. V trimming: 6 bases; J trimming: 4 bases; junction bases outside the gene matches: 3. The CDR3 loop is CSVDRGGTEAFF. The CDR3 DNA reads TGCAGCGTGGACAGGGGCGGCACTGAAGCTTTCTTT.

This chain uses TRBV10-3 with TRBJ1-1; D might be TRBD1 (5 bases). V lost 10 bases and J 1 base, leaving 7 bases between the germline ends. CDR1 and CDR2 (germline): ENHRY, SYGVKD. The CDR3 is 11 residues long. Here the CDR3 reads CATQGNTEAFF. The CDR3, as DNA: TGTGCCACGCAGGGGAACACTGAAGCTTTCTTT.

CDR3 protein: CASSYSGGPAGELFF. The CDR3 bases are TGTGCCAGCAGCTATTCGGGGGGACCTGCCGGGGAGCTGTTTTTT. V usage is TRBV11-2 and J usage is TRBJ2-2; 7 positions match TRBD2. The J segment lost 6 bases and the V segment lost 4 bases, leaving 8 bases of the junction unmatched. This CDR3 contains 15 residues. Germline V gene lookup returns CDR1 SGHAT and CDR2 FQNNGV.

The rearrangement links TRBV11-2 to TRBJ1-2; no clear D. CDR3 length equals 16 residues. V lost 4 bases and J 2 bases, leaving 17 bases between the germline ends. Germline V gene sequence: CDR1 SGHAT, CDR2 FQNNGV. CDR3 in amino acids: CASSSYEEGFNYGYTF. In DNA, the CDR3 is TGTGCCAGCAGCTCTTACGAGGAGGGTTTCAACTATGGCTACACCTTC.

The rearrangement uses TRBV11-2 and TRBJ1-1; D unresolved. Per germline, CDR1 SGHAT and CDR2 FQNNGV. The ends were cut back, 5 bases at V and 5 bases at J, with 9 bases in the middle. The CDR3 is made up of 12 amino acids. Written as DNA, the CDR3 is TGTGCCAGCAGCAGGATGGGGACTGAAGCTTTCTTT. Translation gives CASSRMGTEAFF. Looking up the rest from reference TRBV11-2 and TRBJ1-1 gives the full variable domain: EAGVAQSPRYKIIEKRQSVAFWCNPISGHATLYWYQQILGQGPKLLIQFQNNGVVDDSQLPKDRFSAERLKGVDSTLKIQPAKLEDSAVYLCASSRMGTEAFFGQGTRLTVV.

CDR3 nucleotides: TGTGCCAGCAGCGTAGGGGGACAAAGCAATCAGCCCCAGCATTTT. This sequence encodes CASSVGGQSNQPQHF. V gene TRBV9 combines with J gene TRBJ1-5, with D maybe TRBD1 (6 bases). The length of the CDR3 is 15 residues. The germline V gene encodes CDR1 SGDLS and CDR2 YYNGEE. Trimming took off 0 bases at V and 1 base at J, with 8 bases between the two ends.